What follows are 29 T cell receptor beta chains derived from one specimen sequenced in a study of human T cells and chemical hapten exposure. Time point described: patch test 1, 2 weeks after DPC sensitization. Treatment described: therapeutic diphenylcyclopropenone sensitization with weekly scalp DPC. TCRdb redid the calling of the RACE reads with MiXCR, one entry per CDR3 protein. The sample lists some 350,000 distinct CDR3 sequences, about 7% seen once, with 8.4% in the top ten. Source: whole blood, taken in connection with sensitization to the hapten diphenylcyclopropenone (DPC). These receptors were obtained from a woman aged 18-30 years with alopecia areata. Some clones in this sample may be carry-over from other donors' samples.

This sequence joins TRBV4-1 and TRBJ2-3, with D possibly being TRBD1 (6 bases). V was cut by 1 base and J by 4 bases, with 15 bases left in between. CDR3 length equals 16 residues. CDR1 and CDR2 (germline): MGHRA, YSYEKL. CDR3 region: CASSQGPPGQSDTQYF. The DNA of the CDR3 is TGCGCCAGCAGCCAAGGGCCTCCGGGACAATCAGATACGCAGTATTTT.

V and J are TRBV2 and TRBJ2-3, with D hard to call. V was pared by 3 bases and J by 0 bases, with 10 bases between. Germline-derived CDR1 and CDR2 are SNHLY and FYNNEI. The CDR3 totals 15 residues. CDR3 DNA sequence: TGTGCCAGCAGTGAGGGTGGATTTAGCACAGATACGCAGTATTTT. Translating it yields CASSEGGFSTDTQYF.

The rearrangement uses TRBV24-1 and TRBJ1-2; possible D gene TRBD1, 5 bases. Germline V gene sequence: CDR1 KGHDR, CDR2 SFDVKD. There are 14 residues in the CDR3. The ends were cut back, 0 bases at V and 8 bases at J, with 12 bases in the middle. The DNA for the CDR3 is TGTGCCACCAGTGATTTGGATCCAGGGCGAGGCTACACCTTC. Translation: CATSDLDPGRGYTF.

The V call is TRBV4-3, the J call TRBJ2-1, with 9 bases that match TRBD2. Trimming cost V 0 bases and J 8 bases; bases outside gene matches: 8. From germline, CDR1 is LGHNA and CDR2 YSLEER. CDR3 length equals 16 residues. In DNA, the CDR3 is TGCGCCAGCAGCCAAGAAGCGGGCGGGGGGGCGTATGAGCAGTTCTTC. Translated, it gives CASSQEAGGGAYEQFF.

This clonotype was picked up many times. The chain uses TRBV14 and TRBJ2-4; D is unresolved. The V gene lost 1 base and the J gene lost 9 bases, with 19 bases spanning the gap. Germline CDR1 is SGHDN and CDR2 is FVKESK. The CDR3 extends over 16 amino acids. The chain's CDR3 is CASSQGFRVSPSIQYF. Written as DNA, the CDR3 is TGTGCCAGCAGCCAAGGGTTCCGGGTCTCTCCTAGCATTCAGTACTTC.

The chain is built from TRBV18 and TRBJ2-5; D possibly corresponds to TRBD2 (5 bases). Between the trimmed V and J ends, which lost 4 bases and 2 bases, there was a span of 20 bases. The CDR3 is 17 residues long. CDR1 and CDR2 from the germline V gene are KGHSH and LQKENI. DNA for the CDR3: TGTGCCAGCTCACTAAGGACGCCCGCGGGCCAACAAGAGACCCAGTACTTC. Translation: CASSLRTPAGQQETQYF.

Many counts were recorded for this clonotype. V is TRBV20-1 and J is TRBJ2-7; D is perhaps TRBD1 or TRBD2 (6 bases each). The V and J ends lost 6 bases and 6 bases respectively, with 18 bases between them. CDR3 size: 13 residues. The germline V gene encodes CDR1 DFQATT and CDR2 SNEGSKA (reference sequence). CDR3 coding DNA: TGCAGTGCCGCCACTCCGGGGGCTGGCGAGCAGTACTTC. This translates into CSAATPGAGEQYF.

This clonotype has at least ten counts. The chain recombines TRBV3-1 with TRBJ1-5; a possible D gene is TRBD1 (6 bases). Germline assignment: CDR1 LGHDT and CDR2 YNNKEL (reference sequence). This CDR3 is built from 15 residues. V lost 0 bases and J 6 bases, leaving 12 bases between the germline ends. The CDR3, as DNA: TGTGCCAGCAGCCAAGACAGGGGCGAGATTCAGCCCCAGCATTTT. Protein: CASSQDRGEIQPQHF.

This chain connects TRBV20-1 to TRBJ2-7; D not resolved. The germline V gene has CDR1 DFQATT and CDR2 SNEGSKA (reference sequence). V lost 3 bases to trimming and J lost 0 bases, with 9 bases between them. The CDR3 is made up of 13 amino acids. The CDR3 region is CSARGSSSYEQYF. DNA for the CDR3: TGCAGTGCTAGGGGAAGTAGCTCCTACGAGCAGTACTTC.

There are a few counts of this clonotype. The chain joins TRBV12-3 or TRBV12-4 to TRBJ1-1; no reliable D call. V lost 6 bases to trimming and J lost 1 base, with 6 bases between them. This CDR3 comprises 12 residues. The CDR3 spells CASRFRNTEAFF. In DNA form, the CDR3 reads TGTGCCAGCAGGTTTAGGAACACTGAAGCTTTCTTT.

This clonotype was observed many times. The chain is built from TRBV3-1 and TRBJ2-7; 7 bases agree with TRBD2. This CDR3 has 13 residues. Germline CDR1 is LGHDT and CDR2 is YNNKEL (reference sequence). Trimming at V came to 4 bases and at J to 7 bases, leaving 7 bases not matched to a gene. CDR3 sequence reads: CASSLISGGEQYF. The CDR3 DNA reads TGTGCCAGCAGCCTAATTTCCGGGGGGGAGCAGTACTTC.

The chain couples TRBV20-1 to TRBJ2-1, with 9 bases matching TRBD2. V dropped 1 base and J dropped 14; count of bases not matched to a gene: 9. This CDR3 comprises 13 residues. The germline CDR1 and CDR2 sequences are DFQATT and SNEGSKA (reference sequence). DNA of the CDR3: TGCAGTGCTAGAGGTCTAGCGGGGTTTACGGAGTTCTTC. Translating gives CSARGLAGFTEFF.

The CDR3 reads CASSQARGYEQYF. CDR3 in DNA: TGCGCCAGCAGCCAAGCCCGGGGCTACGAGCAGTACTTC. The chain is built from TRBV4-3 and TRBJ2-7; D is possibly TRBD2 (5 bases). Trimming stripped 1 base from V and 3 bases from J, with 7 bases between. The germline gives CDR1 LGHNA, CDR2 YSLEER. CDR3 length: 13 residues.

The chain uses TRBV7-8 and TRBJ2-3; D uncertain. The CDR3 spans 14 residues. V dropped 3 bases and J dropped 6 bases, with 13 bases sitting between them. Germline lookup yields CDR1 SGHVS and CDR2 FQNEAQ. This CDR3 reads CASSLERVKDTQYF. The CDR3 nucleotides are TGTGCCAGCAGCTTGGAACGGGTGAAGGATACGCAGTATTTT.

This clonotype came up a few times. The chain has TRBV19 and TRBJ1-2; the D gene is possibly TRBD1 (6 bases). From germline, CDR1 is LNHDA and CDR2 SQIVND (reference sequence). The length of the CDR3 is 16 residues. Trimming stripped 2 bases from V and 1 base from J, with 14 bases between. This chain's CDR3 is CASSIPGAEYNYGYTF. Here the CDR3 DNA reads TGTGCCAGTAGTATACCAGGGGCGGAATATAACTATGGCTACACCTTC.

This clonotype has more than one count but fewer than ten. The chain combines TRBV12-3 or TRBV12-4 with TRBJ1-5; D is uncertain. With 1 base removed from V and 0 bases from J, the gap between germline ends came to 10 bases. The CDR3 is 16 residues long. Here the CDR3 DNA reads TGTGCCAGCAGTTTAGACCCACTAGATAGCAATCAGCCCCAGCATTTT. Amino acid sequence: CASSLDPLDSNQPQHF.

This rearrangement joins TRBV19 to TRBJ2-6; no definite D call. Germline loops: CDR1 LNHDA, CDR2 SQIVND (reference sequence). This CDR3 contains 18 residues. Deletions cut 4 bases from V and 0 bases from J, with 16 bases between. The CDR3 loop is CASSSPGSGPSGANVLTF. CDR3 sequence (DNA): TGTGCCAGTAGTAGCCCCGGGTCTGGACCCTCTGGGGCCAACGTCCTGACTTTC.

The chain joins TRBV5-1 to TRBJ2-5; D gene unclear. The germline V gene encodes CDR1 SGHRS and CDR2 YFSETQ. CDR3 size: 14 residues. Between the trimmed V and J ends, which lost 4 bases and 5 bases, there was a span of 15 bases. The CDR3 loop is CASSRGGDGETQYF. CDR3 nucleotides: TGCGCCAGCAGCCGCGGTGGGGATGGGGAGACCCAGTACTTC. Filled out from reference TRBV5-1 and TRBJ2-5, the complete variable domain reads KAGVTQTPRYLIKTRGQQVTLSCSPISGHRSVSWYQQTPGQGLQFLFEYFSETQRNKGNFPGRFSGRQFSNSRSEMNVSTLELGDSALYLCASSRGGDGETQYFGPGTRLLVL.

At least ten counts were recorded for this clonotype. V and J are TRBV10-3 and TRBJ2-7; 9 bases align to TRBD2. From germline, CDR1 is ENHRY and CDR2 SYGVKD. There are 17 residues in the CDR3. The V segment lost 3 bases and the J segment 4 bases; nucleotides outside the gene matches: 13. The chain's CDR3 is CAISDPSGALGQYEQYF. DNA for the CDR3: TGTGCCATCAGTGATCCTAGCGGGGCCCTCGGGCAATACGAGCAGTACTTC.

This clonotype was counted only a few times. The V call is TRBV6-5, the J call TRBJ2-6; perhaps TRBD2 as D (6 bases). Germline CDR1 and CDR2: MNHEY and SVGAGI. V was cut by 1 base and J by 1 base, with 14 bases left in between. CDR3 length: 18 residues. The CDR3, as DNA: TGTGCCAGCAGTTACTTTATGATGGGGACTTCTGGGGCCAACGTCCTGACTTTC. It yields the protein CASSYFMMGTSGANVLTF.

The CDR3 sequence is CASSPTESSGNTIYF. For the CDR3, the DNA is TGCGCCAGCAGCCCGACAGAGAGCTCTGGAAACACCATATATTTT. V usage is TRBV4-1 and J usage is TRBJ1-3, with D perhaps matching TRBD1 (5 bases). The V gene's germline CDR1 is MGHRA and CDR2 YSYEKL. This CDR3 is 15 amino acids long. The V and J ends lost 4 bases and 0 bases respectively, with 10 bases between them.

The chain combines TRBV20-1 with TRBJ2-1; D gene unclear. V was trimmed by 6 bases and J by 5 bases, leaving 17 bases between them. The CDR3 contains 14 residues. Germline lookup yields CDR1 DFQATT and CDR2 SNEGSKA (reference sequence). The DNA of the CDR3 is TGCAGTGCCCCGGGTAGGGCTGGAAACAATGAGCAGTTCTTC. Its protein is CSAPGRAGNNEQFF.

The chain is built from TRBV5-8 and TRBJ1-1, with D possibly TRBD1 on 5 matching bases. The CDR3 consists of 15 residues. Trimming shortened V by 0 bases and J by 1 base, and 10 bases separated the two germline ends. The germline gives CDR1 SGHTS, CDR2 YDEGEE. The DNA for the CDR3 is TGTGCCAGCAGCTTGGGGGGGGATTCGAACACTGAAGCTTTCTTT. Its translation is CASSLGGDSNTEAFF.

The CDR3 loop reads CASRSCTYTGELFF. The CDR3 region has the DNA TGTGCCAGCAGATCCTGTACATACACCGGGGAGCTGTTTTTT. The V gene is TRBV6-2 or TRBV6-3, the J gene TRBJ2-2; D is uncertain. This CDR3 comprises 14 residues. V lost 6 bases and J 3 bases, leaving 11 bases between the germline ends. Germline assignment: CDR1 MNHEY and CDR2 SVGEGT.

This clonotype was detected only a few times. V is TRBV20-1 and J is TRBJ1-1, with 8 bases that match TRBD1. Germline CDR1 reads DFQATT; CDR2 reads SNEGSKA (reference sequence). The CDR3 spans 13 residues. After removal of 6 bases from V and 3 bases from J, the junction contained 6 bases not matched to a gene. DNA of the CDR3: TGCAGTGCAAGGACAGGGATGGACACTGAAGCTTTCTTT. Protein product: CSARTGMDTEAFF.

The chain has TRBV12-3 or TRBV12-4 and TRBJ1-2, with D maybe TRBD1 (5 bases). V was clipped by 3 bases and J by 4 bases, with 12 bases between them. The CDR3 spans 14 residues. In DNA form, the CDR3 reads TGTGCCAGCAGTTTGAGACCGGGGCCCTATGGCTACACCTTC. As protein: CASSLRPGPYGYTF.

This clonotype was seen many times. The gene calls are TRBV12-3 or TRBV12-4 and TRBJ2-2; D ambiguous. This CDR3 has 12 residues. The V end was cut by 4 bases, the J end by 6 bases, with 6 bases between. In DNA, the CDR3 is TGTGCCAGCAGTTGGACCGCCGGGGAGCTGTTTTTT. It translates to CASSWTAGELFF.

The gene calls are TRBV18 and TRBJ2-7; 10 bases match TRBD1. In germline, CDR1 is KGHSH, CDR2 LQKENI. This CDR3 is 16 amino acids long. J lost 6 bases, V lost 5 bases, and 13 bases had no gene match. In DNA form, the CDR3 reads TGTGCCAGCTCATCGCCTGGGATGGACAGGGGGAGCGAGCAGTACTTC. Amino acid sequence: CASSSPGMDRGSEQYF.

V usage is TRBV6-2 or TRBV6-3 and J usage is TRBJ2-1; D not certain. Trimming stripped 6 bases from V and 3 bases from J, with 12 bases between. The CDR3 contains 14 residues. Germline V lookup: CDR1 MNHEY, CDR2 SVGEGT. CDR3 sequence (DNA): TGTGCCAGCAGCCGACAAGATGACTACAATGAGCAGTTCTTC. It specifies CASSRQDDYNEQFF.